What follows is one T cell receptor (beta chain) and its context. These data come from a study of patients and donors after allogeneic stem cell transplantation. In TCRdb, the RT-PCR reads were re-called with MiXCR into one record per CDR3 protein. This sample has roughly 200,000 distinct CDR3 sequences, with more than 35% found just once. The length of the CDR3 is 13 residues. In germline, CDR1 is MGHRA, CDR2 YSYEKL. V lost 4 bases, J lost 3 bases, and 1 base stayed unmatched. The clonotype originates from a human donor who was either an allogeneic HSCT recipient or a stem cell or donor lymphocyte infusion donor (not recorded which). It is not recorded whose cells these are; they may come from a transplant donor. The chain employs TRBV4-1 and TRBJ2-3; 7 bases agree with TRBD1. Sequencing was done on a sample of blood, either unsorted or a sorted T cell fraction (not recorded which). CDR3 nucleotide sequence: TGCGCCAGCAGCCGGGGACAGACAGATACGCAGTATTTT. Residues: CASSRGQTDTQYF.